Described below is a single T cell receptor (beta chain) sequence and its context. The antigen remains undetermined. The assay used was immunoSEQ (version v3.0), run at survey level. Some clones are missing from TCRdb's copy, which holds only in-frame ones; the method was immunoSEQ multiplex PCR. Among 40,000 to 60,000 clones listed, 80% to 90% were seen once. Post-ART PBMC samples numbered at least two per donor, and pre-ART ones at least one. These data originate in a study of long-term antiretroviral therapy in people with HIV. Points from the study as a whole: All blood samples came from the years 2004 to 2017, possibly under older ART regimens.

This receptor was obtained from a woman between 18 and 29 years old with HIV. Sequences were derived from unsorted PBMCs, sampled 0.8 years after starting antiretroviral therapy.

In DNA, the CDR3 is TGTGCCAGTAGTTACCCCTACGAGCAGTACTTC. Amino acid sequence: CASSYPYEQYF. V and J are TRBV19 and TRBJ2-7; D is undetermined. CDR1 is LNHDA and CDR2 is SQIVND in the germline V gene (reference sequence). This CDR3 is built from 11 residues. V gave up 5 bases and J gave up 2 bases, with 4 bases separating them.